The TCR beta chain under discussion was sequenced for a study of T-cell memory formation after mild COVID-19. Study findings and constraints: Contracting clones from day 15 to 85 had balanced CD4/CD8; later expanders favoured CD4+.

In its sample, this clonotype was seen a few times. No antigen is known for it. TCRdb itself ran the 5' RACE reads through MiXCR, one entry per CDR3 protein. The sample lists just under 550,000 distinct CDR3 sequences; around 20% were seen once. Sequencing input: PBMCs or a T cell subset sorted from them (not recorded which). This clonotype originated in an adult woman who had mild COVID-19 (a few samples of this study predate the infection). Cell type and time point are not known.

CDR3 in amino acids: CASSQTGQAFF. CDR3 in DNA: TGTGCCAGCAGCCAAACAGGGCAAGCTTTCTTT. The V call is TRBV3-1, the J call TRBJ1-1; possibly TRBD1 for D (6 bases). Trimming cost V 2 bases and J 9 bases, with 7 bases left between them. Germline CDR1 is LGHDT and CDR2 is YNNKEL (reference sequence). This CDR3 is built from 11 residues.